A single T cell receptor (beta chain) is shown here with its context. No antigen is known for it. These data are taken from a study of shared clonotypes between healthy human individuals. Study-level findings and limits: Lower generation probabilities were found for non-shared clonotypes than for those shared by all four donors. Rarefaction demonstrated incomplete sorted-subset sequencing despite large depth.

V lost 2 bases, J lost 0 bases, and 14 bases lay in between. The CDR3 is 16 amino acids. Looked up from germline, CDR1 is GTSNPN and CDR2 is SVGIG (reference sequence). The input for sorted-subset replicate PCRs was approximately 200 ng DNA, about 30,000 T cell genomes. Libraries were prepared by immunoSEQ multiplex PCR; TCRdb keeps only in-frame clonotypes and omits some of them. The table records roughly 2.1 million clones, about 92% of them present only once. As defined, naive CD8 cells were CD45RO-negative and positively selected for CCR7, with terminally differentiated effector memory CD45RA+ cells excluded.

The origin of this receptor is a man aged 18-30 years in good health. Some clones in this sample may be carry-over from other donors' samples. Sequencing was carried out using naive CD8+ T cells from PBMCs. This chain connects TRBV30 to TRBJ2-1; D is perhaps TRBD1 (6 bases). The CDR3 region is CAWSTLGAFSYNEQFF. As DNA, the CDR3 is TGTGCCTGGAGTACCTTGGGGGCCTTCTCCTACAATGAGCAGTTCTTC.